This T cell receptor beta chain originates from a study of shared clonotypes between healthy human individuals. Whole-study findings and limits: As a rule, naive subsets had a larger estimated richness than memory subsets. Generation probabilities of non-shared clonotypes were lower (relative to those shared by all four donors). Tissue TCR repertoires likely differ from these blood-only repertoires.

Clones were sequenced by immunoSEQ multiplex PCR, and TCRdb holds only the in-frame ones, with some missing. The table shows some 2,100,000 clones, with roughly 95% occurring only once. The germline gives CDR1 SGHTS, CDR2 YDEGEE. Trimming took off 0 bases at V and 5 bases at J, with 12 bases between the two ends. This CDR3 region has 14 residues. Of note for this clone: Its antigen is unidentified.

The material sequenced was naive CD4+ T cells sorted from blood. The subset denotes: CD45RA+ positively selected. The chain employs TRBV5-8 and TRBJ2-7; no clear D gene. This clonotype originated in a young man in good health. In nucleotides, the CDR3 is TGTGCCAGCAGCTTGGGGCTTAAGGCCGACGAGCAGTACTTC. It yields the protein CASSLGLKADEQYF.